The source of this TCR beta chain is a study of beta chain features in type 1 diabetes. In the case of this clone: Its antigen is unidentified.

Broader study findings: A moderate, significant TCRB CDR3 shortening appeared in type 1 diabetes across four CD4+ subsets. Resolution of whether HLA type affects TCRB rearrangement was not achieved here. Any PCR bias toward short templates would affect both groups alike.

This CDR3 comprises 13 residues. Germline V gives CDR1 SQVTM, CDR2 ANQGSEA. The V gene lost 5 bases and the J gene lost 9 bases, with 17 bases spanning the gap. cDNA synthesis used the whole RNA isolate, giving expressed TCRB sequences. TCRdb keeps only in-frame clones here, not all; method: immunoSEQ multiplex PCR. The sample has about 900,000 clones; roughly 16% are singletons. This chain uses TRBV29-1 with TRBJ2-1; D may be TRBD1 or TRBD2 (5 bases each). This sequence originates from a woman aged 18-29 years in good health. Sequenced sample: naive CD4+ T cells from blood. CDR3 nucleotide sequence: TGCAGCGTTAGAGGGTCGACAGAGGGTGAGCAGTTCTTC. It specifies CSVRGSTEGEQFF.